This TCR beta chain is drawn from a study of radiation and T cells in renal cell carcinoma. Study-wide context: Nephrectomy followed 15 Gy stereotactic body radiation by 4 weeks.

Stated time point: blood 2 weeks post-SBRT. The treatment was: 15 Gy SBRT to primary tumor, nephrectomy 4 weeks later. After SBRT, blood was collected at 2 and 4 weeks, plus baseline. Worth noting for this clone: Its specificity is not known.

Study-wide points: Pretreatment tumor biopsies were lacking, so baseline clonotypes are unknown. From baseline, blood top tumor clonotypes peaked at 2 weeks post-radiation.

Per germline, CDR1 MNHNY and CDR2 SVGAGI (reference sequence). The CDR3 extends over 14 amino acids. Trimming left V 4 bases short and J 8 bases short, with 14 bases between. This table comes from immunoSEQ multiplex PCR, and its TCRdb copy is limited to in-frame clones, with some not included. The repertoire consists of about 150,000 clones, with approximately 88% occurring once and the leading ten covering 10% to 15%. The sequence was collected from a woman in her forties or fifties with renal cell carcinoma. This chain links TRBV6-6 with TRBJ1-4; weak D call: TRBD1 (5 bases). The specimen comprised blood, sampled from a patient whose treatment included radiotherapy and nephrectomy. CDR3 in DNA: TGTGCCAGCAGTTCCAGGGTTGGGCGAGAAAAACTGTTTTTT. Protein: CASSSRVGREKLFF.